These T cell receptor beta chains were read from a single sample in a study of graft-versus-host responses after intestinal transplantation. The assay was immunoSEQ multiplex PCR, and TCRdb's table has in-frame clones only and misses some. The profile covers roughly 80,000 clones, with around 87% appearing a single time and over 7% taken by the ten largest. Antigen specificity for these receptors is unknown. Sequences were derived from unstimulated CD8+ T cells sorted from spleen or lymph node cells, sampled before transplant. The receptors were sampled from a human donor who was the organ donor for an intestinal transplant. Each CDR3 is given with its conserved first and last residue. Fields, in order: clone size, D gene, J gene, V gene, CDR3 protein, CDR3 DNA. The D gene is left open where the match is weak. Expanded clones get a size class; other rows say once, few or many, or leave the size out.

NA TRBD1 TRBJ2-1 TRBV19 CASSLGYDRDATYNEQFF TGTGCCAGTAGTTTGGGATATGACAGGGATGCAACCTACAATGAGCAGTTCTTC
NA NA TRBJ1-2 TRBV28 CASTDLWEDYGYTF TGTGCCAGCACCGATTTATGGGAAGACTATGGCTACACCTTC
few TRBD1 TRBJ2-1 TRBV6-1 CASSPGTGFHNEQFF TGTGCCAGCAGTCCAGGGACAGGGTTTCACAATGAGCAGTTCTTC
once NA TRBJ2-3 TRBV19 CASSIIAGSTDTQYF TGTGCCAGTAGTATAATTGCGGGGAGCACAGATACGCAGTATTTT
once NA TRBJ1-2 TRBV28 CASRLGTARVYGYTF TGTGCCAGCAGACTCGGGACGGCCAGGGTATATGGCTACACCTTC
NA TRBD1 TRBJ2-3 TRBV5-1 CASSQDRGRLRDTQYF TGCGCCAGCAGTCAAGACAGGGGGCGACTCAGAGATACGCAGTATTTT
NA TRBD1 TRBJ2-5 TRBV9 CASSVVPGGQETQYF TGTGCCAGCAGCGTAGTTCCAGGGGGCCAAGAGACCCAGTACTTC
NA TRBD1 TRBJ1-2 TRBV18 CASSPEGTGKYGYTF TGTGCCAGCTCACCAGAAGGGACAGGGAAATATGGCTACACCTTC
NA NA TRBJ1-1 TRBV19 CASTPVGLGNTEAFF TGTGCCAGTACTCCAGTGGGGCTCGGGAACACTGAAGCTTTCTTT
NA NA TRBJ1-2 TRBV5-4 CASSAGGALDTF TGTGCCAGCAGCGCGGGGGGGGCGCTAGACACCTTC
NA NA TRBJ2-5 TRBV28 CASSSQEAPENWTQYF TGTGCCAGCAGTTCACAAGAGGCCCCGGAGAATTGGACCCAGTACTTC
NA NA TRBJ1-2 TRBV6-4 CASSDAGVANYGYTF TGTGCCAGCAGTGACGCAGGAGTAGCTAACTATGGCTACACCTTC
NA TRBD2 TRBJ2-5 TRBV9 CASSALAGGKETQYF TGTGCCAGCAGCGCACTAGCGGGGGGCAAAGAGACCCAGTACTTC
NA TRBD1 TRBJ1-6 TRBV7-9 CASTGQGVGNSPLHF TGTGCCAGCACCGGACAGGGGGTCGGTAATTCACCCCTCCACTTT
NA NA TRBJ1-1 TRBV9 CASSPQAGGSGMNTEAFF TGTGCCAGCAGCCCTCAGGCGGGGGGAAGCGGGATGAACACTGAAGCTTTCTTT
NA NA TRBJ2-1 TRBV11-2 CASSGRVGPRSSEQFF TGTGCCAGCAGCGGGCGGGTAGGGCCTCGAAGCAGTGAGCAGTTCTTC
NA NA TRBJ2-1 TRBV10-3 CAISEWTDYNEQFF TGTGCCATCAGTGAGTGGACAGACTACAATGAGCAGTTCTTC
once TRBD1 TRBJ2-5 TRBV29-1 CSVQRPDRTQETQYF TGCAGCGTTCAGCGTCCGGACAGGACCCAAGAGACCCAGTACTTC
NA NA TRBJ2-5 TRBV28 CASRRQGVIGETQYF TGTGCCAGCAGGAGGCAGGGAGTAATAGGAGAGACCCAGTACTTC
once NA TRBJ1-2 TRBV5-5 CASSLGDSGGYTF TGTGCCAGCAGCTTGGGGGATAGCGGTGGCTACACCTTC
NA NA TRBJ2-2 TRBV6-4 CASSEGNTGELFF TGTGCCAGCAGTGAGGGGAACACCGGGGAGCTGTTTTTT
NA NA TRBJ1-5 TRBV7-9 CASSDRTGDQPQHF TGTGCCAGCAGCGACCGGACTGGTGATCAGCCCCAGCATTTT
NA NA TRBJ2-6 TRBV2 CASSEGDPNSGANVLTF TGTGCCAGCAGTGAAGGGGACCCTAACTCTGGGGCCAACGTCCTGACTTTC
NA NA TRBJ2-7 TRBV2 CASSAALGETYEQYF TGTGCCAGCAGTGCTGCCCTGGGGGAAACCTACGAGCAGTACTTC
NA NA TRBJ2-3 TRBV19 CASAPQLDTDTQYF TGTGCCAGTGCGCCCCAGCTAGACACAGATACGCAGTATTTT
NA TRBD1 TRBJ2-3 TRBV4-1 CASSQGTGGADTQYF TGTGCCAGCAGCCAAGGGACAGGGGGCGCAGATACGCAGTATTTT